Presented here are 12 T cell receptor beta chains from one specimen sequenced in a study of blood T cell repertoires in COVID-19. Assay: immunoSEQ multiplex PCR; the TCRdb copy retains only in-frame clones and omits some. The sample includes fewer than 200,000 clones, 83% of them seen just once. What was sequenced was peripheral blood. The receptor set was obtained from a human donor in a cohort sampled during active COVID-19.

This clone was observed a few times. CDR3: CASSQDRNYGYTF. The CDR3 coding sequence is TGCGCCAGCAGCCAAGACAGGAACTATGGCTACACCTTC. The rearrangement uses TRBV5-1 and TRBJ1-2; D perhaps matches TRBD1 (6 bases). This CDR3 is 13 amino acids long. Looked up from germline, CDR1 is SGHRS and CDR2 is YFSETQ. V lost 4 bases to trimming and J lost 2 bases, with 9 bases between them.

The genes are TRBV7-9 and TRBJ1-6; 8 nucleotides align to TRBD1. Unmatched junction bases numbered 6, after V lost 4 bases and J lost 10 bases. CDR1 is SEHNR, CDR2 FQNEAQ, per germline (reference sequence). The length of the CDR3 is 14 residues. CDR3 residues: CASSSTGEGSPLHF. In DNA, the CDR3 is TGTGCCAGCAGCTCGACAGGGGAAGGGTCACCCCTCCACTTT. Looking up the rest from reference TRBV7-9 and TRBJ1-6 gives the full variable domain: DTGVSQNPRHKITKRGQNVTFRCDPISEHNRLYWYRQTLGQGPEFLTYFQNEAQLEKSRLLSDRFSAERPKGSFSTLEIQRTEQGDSAMYLCASSSTGEGSPLHFGNGTRLTVT.

The CDR3 spells CASSLTSTARYEQYF. The DNA for the CDR3 is TGTGCCAGCAGTTTAACATCGACAGCCCGCTACGAGCAGTACTTC. This chain links TRBV27 with TRBJ2-7; maybe TRBD1 (5 bases). The CDR3 consists of 15 residues. V lost 2 bases and J 3 bases, leaving 14 bases between the germline ends. Germline values: CDR1 MNHEY, CDR2 SMNVEV (reference sequence).

The CDR3 region is CASSQIAGVEQYF. DNA of the CDR3: TGTGCCAGCAGCCAGATAGCGGGGGTCGAGCAGTACTTC. This chain connects TRBV3-1 (or the pseudogene TRBV3-2) to TRBJ2-7, with 9 positions matching TRBD2. The V gene's germline CDR1 is LGHDT and CDR2 YNNKEL (reference sequence). V was clipped by 3 bases and J by 6 bases; unmatched bases: 3. CDR3 length: 13 residues.

The chain recombines TRBV27 with TRBJ2-2; 14 bases line up with TRBD2. The trim removed 8 bases at V and 4 bases at J, leaving 15 bases unmatched. This CDR3 has 19 residues. Germline V lookup: CDR1 MNHEY, CDR2 SMNVEV (reference sequence). CDR3 DNA: TGTGCCAGCCCTAGGGTTAGACTAGCGGGAGGGCCCGGCACCGGGGAGCTGTTTTTT. Its protein product is CASPRVRLAGGPGTGELFF.

This clone was found a few times. CDR3 loop: CASSVTSGTYEQYF. The CDR3, as DNA: TGTGCCAGCAGCGTGACTAGCGGAACCTACGAGCAGTACTTC. The chain recombines TRBV9 with TRBJ2-7; 9 positions match TRBD2. The CDR3 contains 14 residues. CDR1 is SGDLS and CDR2 is YYNGEE in the germline V gene. The V gene end was trimmed by 2 bases and the J gene end by 2 bases; junction bases not matched to a gene: 2.

This rearrangement joins TRBV6-5 to TRBJ2-7; D may be TRBD2 (5 bases). Looked up from germline, CDR1 is MNHEY and CDR2 is SVGAGI. The V end lost 2 bases, the J end lost 3 bases, and 14 bases lay between the germline ends. The CDR3 sequence is 15 residues long. This chain's CDR3 is CASSYGPGSYYEQYF. CDR3 bases: TGTGCCAGCAGTTACGGTCCGGGATCATACTACGAGCAGTACTTC.

Remarks on this clone: This same CDR3 is encoded by further DNA sequences in the sample. V is TRBV27 and J is TRBJ1-1; no clear D gene. This CDR3 contains 13 residues. Germline assignment: CDR1 MNHEY and CDR2 SMNVEV (reference sequence). Trimming stripped 2 bases from V and 1 base from J, with 5 bases between. For the CDR3, the DNA is TGTGCCAGCAGTTTACGCGAGAACACTGAAGCTTTCTTT. This gives the protein CASSLRENTEAFF.

The chain has TRBV7-3 and TRBJ1-1; the D is unclear. The CDR3 is made up of 13 amino acids. Trimming removed 6 bases at V and 1 base at J, with 9 bases between. CDR1 is SGHTA and CDR2 is FQGTGA in the germline V gene. CDR3 sequence reads: CASSRESNTEAFF. DNA for the CDR3: TGTGCCAGCAGTCGGGAATCGAACACTGAAGCTTTCTTT.

Here the CDR3 DNA reads TGTGCCAGCTCACTAGATGAAAACCAGCCCCAGCATTTT. It is translated as CASSLDENQPQHF. The genes are TRBV18 and TRBJ1-5; D is undetermined. The germline gives CDR1 KGHSH, CDR2 LQKENI. There are 13 residues in the CDR3. V lost 4 bases, J lost 7 bases, and 11 bases lay in between.

In DNA, the CDR3 is TGTGCCAGCAGTTTGGCGGGGAAGGCAGCTTTCTTT. Encoded protein: CASSLAGKAAFF. The rearrangement uses TRBV27 and TRBJ1-1; D uncertain. The CDR3 consists of 12 residues. The germline V and J ends were trimmed by 3 bases and 10 bases, with 12 bases remaining between them. Germline-derived CDR1 and CDR2 are MNHEY and SMNVEV (reference sequence).

The V and J genes are TRBV6-2 or TRBV6-3 and TRBJ2-2; 9 nucleotides agree with TRBD2. The ends lost 4 bases at V and 7 bases at J; junction bases unmatched: 7. This CDR3 comprises 15 residues. CDR1 is MNHEY and CDR2 is SVGEGT in the germline V gene. The CDR3, as DNA: TGTGCCAGCAGTTTATTGGCGGGAGGGCGCGGGGAGCTGTTTTTT. As protein: CASSLLAGGRGELFF.